The source of this TCR beta chain is a study of blood T cell repertoires in COVID-19. Study information: PBMCs, B-cell-depleted T cells, or T cells were the source of the cDNA or gDNA that made up the material.

Produced via immunoSEQ multiplex PCR; TCRdb's table is partial and in-frame only. The sample gives 200,000 to 250,000 clones, approximately 85% of which show up once; around 12% is in the top ten. Per the germline V gene, CDR1 is DFQATT and CDR2 is SNEGSKA (reference sequence). CDR3 length: 10 amino acids. The sequence derives from a man older than 75 with acute or convalescent COVID-19. Sequencing input: peripheral blood. The chain is built from TRBV20-1 and TRBJ2-1; the D gene is possibly TRBD2 (5 bases). CDR3 DNA: TGCAGCCACGTGGGAGATGAGCAGTTCTTC. Amino acids: CSHVGDEQFF.